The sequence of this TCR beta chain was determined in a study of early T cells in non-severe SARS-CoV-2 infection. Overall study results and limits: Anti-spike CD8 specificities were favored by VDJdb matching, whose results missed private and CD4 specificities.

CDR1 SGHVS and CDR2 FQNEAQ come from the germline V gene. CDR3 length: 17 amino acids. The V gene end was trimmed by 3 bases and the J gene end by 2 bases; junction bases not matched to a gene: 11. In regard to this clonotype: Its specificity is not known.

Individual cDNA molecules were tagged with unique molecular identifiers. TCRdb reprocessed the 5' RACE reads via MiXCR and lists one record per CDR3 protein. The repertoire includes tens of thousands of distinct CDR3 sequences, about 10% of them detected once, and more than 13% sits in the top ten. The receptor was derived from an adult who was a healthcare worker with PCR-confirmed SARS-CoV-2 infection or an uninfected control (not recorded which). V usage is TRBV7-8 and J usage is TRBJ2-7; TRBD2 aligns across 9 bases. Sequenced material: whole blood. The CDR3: CASSFGLSGSPPYEQYF. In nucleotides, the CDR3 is TGTGCCAGCAGCTTCGGTCTTAGCGGGAGCCCCCCCTACGAGCAGTACTTC.